What follows is one T cell receptor beta chain and its context. Its antigen is not identified. Losses at the gene ends were 4 bases for V and 0 bases for J; bases not matched to a gene: 5. In germline, CDR1 is MGHRA, CDR2 YSYEKL. The CDR3 length is 15 residues. 13 Jbeta primers and 60 Vbeta primers were used for the PCR. TCRdb's copy holds only in-frame clones and misses some; the assay was immunoSEQ multiplex PCR. Here the sample spans 150,000 to 200,000 clones, about 10% being singletons. These data come from a study of cytomegalovirus exposure and HLA in healthy donors. Study-wide points: It was reported that TCR beta sequences correctly inferred the HLA-A and HLA-B alleles for most subjects. The study flagged approximately 180 TCR beta chains as cytomegalovirus-associated.

The TCR originated in a woman in her twenties or thirties in good health and CMV-seropositive. This chain connects TRBV4-1 to TRBJ1-1, with 7 nucleotides matching TRBD1. The sequencing input was PBMCs. The chain's CDR3 is CASSRGQAMNTEAFF. CDR3 nucleotides: TGCGCCAGCAGCCGAGGACAGGCGATGAACACTGAAGCTTTCTTT.